Below are 11 T cell receptor beta chains sequenced from a single sample in a study of shared clonotypes between healthy human individuals. The assay was immunoSEQ multiplex PCR, and TCRdb's table has in-frame clones only and misses some. The sample yields some 2 million clones, 95% seen once. The sample comprised naive CD4+ T cells sorted from blood. Described subset: CD45RA+ positively selected. The receptors originated from a man younger than 30 in good health.

The genes are TRBV7-9 and TRBJ1-4; the D is unclear. The germline gives CDR1 SEHNR, CDR2 FQNEAQ (reference sequence). The CDR3 is 16 residues long. Trimming left V 5 bases short and J 13 bases short, with 26 bases between. This chain's CDR3 is CASSPNTADRLTGLFF. CDR3 sequence (DNA): TGTGCCAGCAGCCCCAATACGGCAGATAGATTAACTGGACTGTTTTTT.

DNA of the CDR3: TGTGCCACCAGGAGGGACACCGGCACAGATACGCAGTATTTT. This codes for CATRRDTGTDTQYF. The genes are TRBV15 and TRBJ2-3; a weak D match, TRBD1 (6 bases). CDR1 is LNHNV and CDR2 is YYDKDF in the germline V gene (reference sequence). Trimming pared 6 bases from V and 1 base from J, leaving 11 bases between. The CDR3 is made up of 14 amino acids.

The chain joins TRBV7-8 to TRBJ2-1; perhaps TRBD2 as D (6 bases). Germline V gives CDR1 SGHVS, CDR2 FQNEAQ. Trimming removed 6 bases at V and 3 bases at J, with 9 bases between. There are 13 residues in the CDR3. The CDR3 DNA reads as TGTGCCAGCAGGCCCGGGGGCTACAATGAGCAGTTCTTC. This gives the protein CASRPGGYNEQFF.

This clone was found many times. Here the CDR3 DNA reads TGTGCCAGCAGTCCCTCCATGGGACAGGGGGCGGAAGAGCAGTACTTC. It codes for CASSPSMGQGAEEQYF. V usage is TRBV28 and J usage is TRBJ2-7; 12 bases match TRBD1. After removal of 5 bases from V and 7 bases from J, the junction contained 12 bases not matched to a gene. This CDR3 has 16 amino acids. CDR1 MDHEN and CDR2 SYDVKM come from the germline V gene.

The chain is built from TRBV9 and TRBJ2-1; D is unclear. Per the germline V gene, CDR1 is SGDLS and CDR2 is YYNGEE. This CDR3 is built from 15 residues. Deletions cut 4 bases from V and 0 bases from J, with 11 bases between. The CDR3 nucleotides are TGTGCCAGCAGCCTCGGTCCAAGCTCCTACAATGAGCAGTTCTTC. Translating it yields CASSLGPSSYNEQFF.

The chain carries TRBV19 and TRBJ2-7; TRBD1 aligns across 8 bases. The trim removed 5 bases at V and 3 bases at J, leaving 9 bases unmatched. Germline V gene data show CDR1 as LNHDA and CDR2 as SQIVND (reference sequence). The CDR3 is made up of 15 amino acids. DNA of the CDR3: TGTGCCAGTAGTGCAGGACAGGGAGGTGGCTACGAGCAGTACTTC. It codes for CASSAGQGGGYEQYF. Together with reference TRBV19 and TRBJ2-7, the CDR3 gives the full variable domain: DGGITQSPKYLFRKEGQNVTLSCEQNLNHDAMYWYRQDPGQGLRLIYYSQIVNDFQKGDIAEGYSVSREKKESFPLTVTSAQKNPTAFYLCASSAGQGGGYEQYFGPGTRLTVT.

The CDR3 protein is CASSQDPDAYEQYF. The CDR3 bases are TGTGCCAGCAGCCAAGATCCAGACGCCTACGAGCAGTACTTC. V usage is TRBV4-2 and J usage is TRBJ2-7, with no clear D. CDR3 length: 14 amino acids. CDR1 is LGHNA, CDR2 YNFKEQ, per germline. V lost 0 bases, J lost 2 bases, and 8 bases lay in between.

For this clone: This may come from a read error, since a much larger clone is one base off. This specimen includes other DNA sequences encoding the same CDR3. The genes are TRBV2 and TRBJ1-1; possibly TRBD1 for D (5 bases). CDR1 SNHLY and CDR2 FYNNEI come from the germline V gene. This CDR3 has 14 amino acids. CDR3: CASTGDSPNTEAFF. In nucleotides, the CDR3 is TGTGCCAGCACCGGGGACTCCCCGAACACCGAAGCTTTCTTT. The variable domain in full, completed from reference TRBV2 and TRBJ1-1, reads EPEVTQTPSHQVTQMGQEVILRCVPISNHLYFYWYRQILGQKVEFLVSFYNNEISEKSEIFDDQFSVERPDGSNFTLKIRSTKLEDSAMYFCASTGDSPNTEAFFGQGTRLTVV.

The chain has TRBV19 and TRBJ1-1, with unresolved D. Germline CDR1 LNHDA, CDR2 SQIVND (reference sequence). V shed 1 base and J shed 5 bases, with 8 bases lying between them. The CDR3 has 13 residues. The CDR3 sequence: CASSIGVLTEAFF. As DNA, the CDR3 is TGTGCCAGTAGTATAGGCGTTTTGACTGAAGCTTTCTTT.

The rearrangement uses TRBV2 and TRBJ2-7, with D hard to call. CDR3 length equals 11 residues. With 0 bases removed from V and 6 bases from J, the gap between germline ends came to 3 bases. Germline V gives CDR1 SNHLY, CDR2 FYNNEI. The CDR3 DNA reads TGTGCCAGCAGTGAAGCTAGCGAGCAGTACTTC. Translating it yields CASSEASEQYF.

Comments on this clone: The sample carries other DNA sequences with the same CDR3. V usage is TRBV11-2 and J usage is TRBJ1-2; D not resolved. CDR1 SGHAT and CDR2 FQNNGV come from the germline V gene. This CDR3 has 13 amino acids. With 0 bases removed from V and 4 bases from J, the gap between germline ends came to 6 bases. CDR3 in DNA: TGTGCCAGCAGCTTAGACAGCTCCTATGGCTACACCTTC. Its protein is CASSLDSSYGYTF.